The 6 T cell receptor beta chains presented below share a single source sample, sequenced in a study of cytomegalovirus exposure and HLA in healthy donors. TCRdb's copy holds only in-frame clones and misses some; the assay was immunoSEQ multiplex PCR. Of 150,000 to 200,000 clones in the sample, around 88% were seen once. Specimen: PBMCs. These receptors all stem from a woman in her late teens or twenties in good health and CMV-seronegative.

The J gene is TRBJ2-7, the V gene TRBV6-1, with 8 bases aligning to TRBD2. CDR3 length: 14 amino acids. The junction had 5 bases not matched to a gene; V was cut back by 5 bases and J by 2 bases. Germline V lookup: CDR1 MNHNS, CDR2 SASEGT. The CDR3: CASSPSGRTYEQYF. In DNA, the CDR3 is TGTGCCAGCAGTCCCAGCGGGAGAACCTACGAGCAGTACTTC.

This clone has just a few counts. J is TRBJ1-2 and V is TRBV2, with 8 bases fitting TRBD1. V shed 2 bases and J 3 bases; nucleotides not matched to a gene: 2. CDR1 is SNHLY and CDR2 is FYNNEI in the germline V gene. The CDR3 length is 14 residues. Here the CDR3 reads CASSETTGDYGYTF. DNA for the CDR3: TGTGCCAGCAGTGAAACGACAGGGGACTATGGCTACACCTTC.

The chain has TRBV5-1 and TRBJ2-5; 9 positions match TRBD1. The trim removed 4 bases at V and 2 bases at J, leaving 3 bases unmatched. The V gene's germline CDR1 is SGHRS and CDR2 YFSETQ. CDR3 length: 14 residues. In DNA, the CDR3 is TGCGCCAGCAGCCGGGACAGGGAGCAAGAGACCCAGTACTTC. Its protein product is CASSRDREQETQYF.

The chain combines TRBV29-1 with TRBJ2-7, with D perhaps matching TRBD2 (6 bases). The germline V gene has CDR1 SQVTM and CDR2 ANQGSEA. The CDR3 has 13 amino acids. Trimming removed 0 bases at V and 4 bases at J, with 10 bases between. This chain's CDR3 is CSVEERGGYEQYF. CDR3 DNA sequence: TGCAGCGTTGAAGAAAGGGGAGGATACGAGCAGTACTTC.

This clone was found once. The CDR3 DNA reads as TGTGCCAGCAGCGTATCTAGCGGGGGGGCGGGAGATACGCAGTATTTT. Translating gives CASSVSSGGAGDTQYF. This sequence joins TRBV9 and TRBJ2-3; TRBD2 matches 12 bases. Germline V gives CDR1 SGDLS, CDR2 YYNGEE. The CDR3 contains 16 residues. V lost 1 base, J lost 5 bases, and 5 bases stayed unmatched. The entire variable domain, with the rest obtained from reference TRBV9 and TRBJ2-3, is as follows: DSGVTQTPKHLITATGQRVTLRCSPRSGDLSVYWYQQSLDQGLQFLIQYYNGEERAKGNILERFSAQQFPDLHSELNLSSLELGDSALYFCASSVSSGGAGDTQYFGPGTRLTVL.

The chain has TRBV5-8 and TRBJ1-1; 7 nucleotides agree with TRBD1. This CDR3 is built from 15 residues. Trimming cost V 3 bases and J 0 bases; bases outside gene matches: 5. Germline V gene data show CDR1 as SGHTS and CDR2 as YDEGEE. The CDR3 region is CASSSGQSMNTEAFF. CDR3 nucleotide sequence: TGTGCCAGCAGCTCGGGACAGAGCATGAACACTGAAGCTTTCTTT.